The rows below give T cell receptor beta chains drawn from one sample of a study of response to subunit inactivated influenza vaccine. TCRdb processed the RT-PCR reads anew with MiXCR; each CDR3 protein has one entry. The sample yields about 540,000 distinct CDR3 sequences, around 21% seen once. This same sample was also part of a study on T cells expressing NK-cell markers.

Here the sequenced sample was CD4+ T cells sorted from PBMCs, taken approximately 12 days after vaccination. The receptor set was obtained from a man over 45 who received an inactivated influenza vaccine. CDR3s include the opening cysteine and the closing phenylalanine or tryptophan. The D gene is left open where the match is weak. Clone size is stated in some rows and not others, as once, few, many or a class when expanded.

abundance	v_gene	j_gene	d_gene	CDR3nt	CDR3aa
many	TRBV20-1	TRBJ2-7	TRBD2	TGCAGTGCTAGAGAGGCGAGCGGGAGCTCCTACGAGCAGTACTTC	CSAREASGSSYEQYF
.	TRBV20-1	TRBJ2-7	.	TGCAGTGCTAGTTCTCCGTTGGGCAGAAATTACGAGCAGTACTTC	CSASSPLGRNYEQYF
many	TRBV5-1	TRBJ2-3	.	TGCGCCAGCAGCTCTCCGGACAGCACAGATACGCAGTATTTT	CASSSPDSTDTQYF
.	TRBV20-1	TRBJ2-7	.	TGCAGTGCTAGAGATCTTTTAGTCTCCTACGAGCAGTACTTC	CSARDLLVSYEQYF
.	TRBV2	TRBJ2-7	TRBD2	TGTGCCAGCAGTGAGGATTTAGGAGGGAGGGCCGGCTACGAGCAGTACTTC	CASSEDLGGRAGYEQYF
few	TRBV28	TRBJ1-2	.	TGTGCCAGCAGTTTAGGCGACAGCTACTATGGCTACACCTTC	CASSLGDSYYGYTF
.	TRBV6-6	TRBJ2-3	TRBD2	TGTGCCAGCAGGGGACTAGGGACAGATACGCAGTATTTT	CASRGLGTDTQYF
.	TRBV6-1	TRBJ1-1	TRBD1	TGTGCCAGCAGTCGGACAGGGGGGACGAACACTGAAGCTTTCTTT	CASSRTGGTNTEAFF
few	TRBV6-1	TRBJ2-7	TRBD1	TGTGCCAGCACTCTTTACCGGGACAGGGTGTACGAGCAGTACTTC	CASTLYRDRVYEQYF
.	TRBV7-9	TRBJ2-7	.	TGTGCCAGCAGCTCCAGCGGAATCCAACTCGAGCAGTACTTC	CASSSSGIQLEQYF
.	TRBV7-2	TRBJ2-5	.	TGTGCCAGCAGCTCGGGCCCAGGGGTTGGGACCCAGTACTTC	CASSSGPGVGTQYF
few	TRBV3-1	TRBJ2-2	TRBD2	TGTGCCAGCAACCTAGCGGGAGTCAACACCGGGGAGCTGTTTTTT	CASNLAGVNTGELFF
.	TRBV2	TRBJ2-5	TRBD1	TGTGCCAGCAGTGACGGACAGGGATCGGTGACCCAGTACTTC	CASSDGQGSVTQYF
.	TRBV7-7	TRBJ2-5	TRBD1	TGTGCTAGCAGCTCACGGACAGGAAGACAAGAGACCCAGTACTTC	CASSSRTGRQETQYF
.	TRBV6-1	TRBJ1-3	.	TGTGCCAGCAGACATAGACAGGACTCTGGAAACACCATATATTTT	CASRHRQDSGNTIYF